This is a list of T cell receptor beta chains from one sample in a study of neurological immune-mediated disorders. TCRdb used MiXCR to reprocess the 5' RACE reads, holding one entry per CDR3 protein. In the table there are roughly 70,000 distinct CDR3 sequences, almost 4% of which are singletons. The material sequenced was PBMCs. These TCRs come from a man aged 25-40 years with multiple sclerosis. CDR3s include the opening cysteine and the closing phenylalanine or tryptophan. D genes are given only for firm matches. Clone size appears in some rows only: once, few, many, or a class for an expanded clone.

TRBJ2-5 TRBV27 14 - many TGTGCCAGCAGCCATCTACGGGGCCAAGAGACCCAGTACTTC CASSHLRGQETQYF
TRBJ2-3 TRBV5-1 14 - many TGCGCCAGCAGCCCGGTAGGGTACACAGATACGCAGTATTTT CASSPVGYTDTQYF
TRBJ1-2 TRBV5-6 16 - many TGTGCCAGCAGCTTGGTAGGTAGTCTCCTCAACTATGGCTACACCTTC CASSLVGSLLNYGYTF
TRBJ2-1 TRBV28 14 TRBD2 many TGTGCCAGCAGTTTGGTAGCGGGGAGAAATGAGCAGTTCTTC CASSLVAGRNEQFF
TRBJ2-3 TRBV20-1 14 - many TGCAGTGCGACCGGGGACCAACGCACAGATACGCAGTATTTT CSATGDQRTDTQYF
TRBJ1-5 TRBV5-1 16 - few TGCGCCAGCAGCTTGGAAGGTTTACGAAGCAATCAGCCCCAGAATTTT CASSLEGLRSNQPQNF
TRBJ2-2 TRBV6-1 14 - - TGTGCCAGCAGTGCGTCAGGAGGCACCGGGGAGCTGTTTTTT CASSASGGTGELFF
TRBJ2-1 TRBV11-2 15 TRBD2 many TGTGCCAGCAGCCCCCTAGCGGGGCGTTACAATGAGCAGTTCTTC CASSPLAGRYNEQFF
TRBJ2-3 TRBV9 16 - many TGTGCCAGCAGCGTTAATACGGGGGCCTACACAGATACGCAGTATTTT CASSVNTGAYTDTQYF
TRBJ2-3 TRBV6-5 17 TRBD2 many TGTGCCAGCAGTTACTCGGAGCGGGGGGCTCACACAGATACGCAGTATTTT CASSYSERGAHTDTQYF
TRBJ2-1 TRBV12-3/TRBV12-4 13 - medium-sized TGTGCCAGCAGTCAGAAGACTAGAGATGAGCAGTTCTTC CASSQKTRDEQFF
TRBJ1-2 TRBV10-3 16 TRBD1 many TGTGCCATCAGTGACCCCGGGACAGGGGCGTACTATGGCTACACCTTC CAISDPGTGAYYGYTF
TRBJ1-5 TRBV5-1 16 - many TGCGCCAGCAGCTTGGAAGGTTTACGAAGCAATCAGCCCCAGCATTTT CASSLEGLRSNQPQHF
TRBJ1-2 TRBV11-2 15 TRBD1 many TGTGCCAGCAGAAAAACAGGGGGCTCAAACTATGGCTACACCTTC CASRKTGGSNYGYTF
TRBJ2-7 TRBV5-6 13 TRBD1 many TGTGCCAGCAGCTGGGACAGGTCCTACGAGCAGTACTTC CASSWDRSYEQYF
TRBJ1-2 TRBV9 14 TRBD1 many TGTGCCAGCAGCGGGGGGACAGGGAACTATGGCTACACCTTC CASSGGTGNYGYTF
TRBJ2-7 TRBV4-3 15 TRBD1 many TGCGCCAGCAGCCAATACGGGGACAGTTCCTACGAGCAGTACTTC CASSQYGDSSYEQYF
TRBJ2-7 TRBV25-1 15 TRBD1 many TGTGCCAGCAGTGAATATGGGACAGGGCGCTACGAGCAGTACTTC CASSEYGTGRYEQYF
TRBJ1-2 TRBV12-3/TRBV12-4 14 - many TGTGCCAGCAGTTTACAGGGGACAAACTATGGCTACACCTTC CASSLQGTNYGYTF
TRBJ2-3 TRBV7-2 14 TRBD2 many TGTGCCAGCAGCTTAGGTCTAGCGGGGGATACGCAGTATTTT CASSLGLAGDTQYF
TRBJ1-6 TRBV14 13 - many TGTGCCAGCAGCCAAGTTGGGGTTTTGGCCCTCCACTTT CASSQVGVLALHF
TRBJ1-5 TRBV12-3/TRBV12-4 17 - many TGTGCCAGCAGTTTAGATGGGCGGGCAGGCCGCAATCAGCCCCAGCATTTT CASSLDGRAGRNQPQHF
TRBJ2-1 TRBV12-3/TRBV12-4 15 TRBD1 many TGTGCCAGCAGTGGAGGACAGGGGAGGTTCGGTGAGCAGTTCTTC CASSGGQGRFGEQFF
TRBJ1-6 TRBV27 14 - many TGTGCCAGCAGACCAGATATAAGTGGGTCACCCCTCCACTTT CASRPDISGSPLHF
TRBJ1-1 TRBV5-5 15 - many TGTGCCAGCAGCTTATGGCCGGGGGTTAACACTGAAGCTTTCTTT CASSLWPGVNTEAFF
TRBJ2-1 TRBV20-1 14 TRBD1 many TGCAGTGCACCCACCCGGGACAGGTACAATGAGCAGTTCTTC CSAPTRDRYNEQFF
TRBJ1-6 TRBV5-1 14 - many TGCGCCAGCAGCCCCGGTGCCCAGAAATCACCCCTCCACTTT CASSPGAQKSPLHF
TRBJ1-1 TRBV20-1 12 - many TGCAGTGCTAGTATCTGGGAAGGTGAAGCTTTCTTT CSASIWEGEAFF
TRBJ2-3 TRBV20-1 14 - many TGCAGTGCTTACAGGGTTTCTAGCACAGATACGCAGTATTTT CSAYRVSSTDTQYF
TRBJ1-2 TRBV7-9 12 - many TGTGCCAGCAGCCAGGACAGCTATGGCTACACCTTC CASSQDSYGYTF
TRBJ1-4 TRBV5-1 14 TRBD1 many TGCGCCAGCAGCCCCGGGACAGTTAATGAAAAACTGTTTTTT CASSPGTVNEKLFF
TRBJ1-6 TRBV5-1 16 TRBD1 - TGCGCCAGCAGCTCCCCTCAGGGGGCGGGTAATTCACCCCTCCACTTT CASSSPQGAGNSPLHF
TRBJ2-1 TRBV4-1 15 TRBD2 many TGCGCCAGCAGACGGGGACTAGCGGGGAGCAATGAGCAGTTCTTC CASRRGLAGSNEQFF
TRBJ2-1 TRBV9 14 - many TGTGCCAGCGCCCCCACAGTGGGGAACAATGAGCAGTTCTTC CASAPTVGNNEQFF
TRBJ2-2 TRBV6-4 15 TRBD2 many TGTGCCAGCAGTGAGGCGGGGGGAGACACCGGGGAGCTGTTTTTT CASSEAGGDTGELFF
TRBJ2-5 TRBV3-1 15 - few TGTGCCAGCAGCCAAGATCTCAGGGGACAAGAGACCCAGTACTTC CASSQDLRGQETQYF
TRBJ2-7 TRBV18 14 - many TGTGCCAGCTCACCACGGGAGTTCAACTACGAGCAGTACTTC CASSPREFNYEQYF
TRBJ1-2 TRBV12-3/TRBV12-4 15 - many TGTGCCAGCAGTTCCCGTAGGTCGTCTAACTATGGCTACACCTTC CASSSRRSSNYGYTF
TRBJ1-2 TRBV30 14 TRBD1 many TGTGCCTGGAGTCCAGGGGGCGCGAGCTATGGCTACACCTTC CAWSPGGASYGYTF
TRBJ1-5 TRBV5-6 15 TRBD1 many TGTGCCAGCAGCTTGGCAGACAGGGCGGGTCAGCCCCAGCATTTT CASSLADRAGQPQHF
TRBJ2-5 TRBV9 16 TRBD1 many TGTGCCAGCAGCGCAGGGGGAAGGTCACAGGTGGAGACCCAGTACTTC CASSAGGRSQVETQYF
TRBJ1-2 TRBV27 13 - - TGTGCCAGCAGTCGGGACACAGTCTATGGCTACACCTTC CASSRDTVYGYTF
TRBJ2-2 TRBV5-1 17 - many TGCGCCAGCAGCTTGGGTCCCAGCGTCGCGAACACCGGGGAGCTGTTTTTT CASSLGPSVANTGELFF
TRBJ2-7 TRBV5-5 15 - many TGTGCCAGCAGCTTGGCCCCTACGGGGACCTACGAGCAGTACTTC CASSLAPTGTYEQYF
TRBJ2-3 TRBV12-3/TRBV12-4 15 - many TGTGCCAGCAGTTTGGCGGTGGGCATCACAGATACGCAGTATTTT CASSLAVGITDTQYF